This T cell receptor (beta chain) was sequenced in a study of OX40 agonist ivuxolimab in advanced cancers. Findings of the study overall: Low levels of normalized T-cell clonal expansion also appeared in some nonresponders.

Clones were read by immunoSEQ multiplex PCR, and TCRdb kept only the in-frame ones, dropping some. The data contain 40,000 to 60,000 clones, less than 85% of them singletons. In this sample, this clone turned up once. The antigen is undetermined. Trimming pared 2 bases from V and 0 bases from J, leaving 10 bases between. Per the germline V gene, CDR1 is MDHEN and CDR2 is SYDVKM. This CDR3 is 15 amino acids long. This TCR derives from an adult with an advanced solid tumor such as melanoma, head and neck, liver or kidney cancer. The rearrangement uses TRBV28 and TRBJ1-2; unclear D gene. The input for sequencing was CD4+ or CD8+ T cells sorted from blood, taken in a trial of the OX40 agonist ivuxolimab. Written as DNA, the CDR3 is TGTGCCAGCAGTTTAGCGACACCAGCTAACTATGGCTACACCTTC. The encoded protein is CASSLATPANYGYTF.